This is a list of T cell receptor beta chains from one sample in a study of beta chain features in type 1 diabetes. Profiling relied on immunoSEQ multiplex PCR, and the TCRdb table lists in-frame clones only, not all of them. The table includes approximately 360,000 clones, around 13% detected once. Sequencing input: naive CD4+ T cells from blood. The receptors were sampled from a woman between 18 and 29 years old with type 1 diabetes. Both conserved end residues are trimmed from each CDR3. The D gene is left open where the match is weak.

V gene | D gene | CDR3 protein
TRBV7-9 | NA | ASSSQEDTEAF
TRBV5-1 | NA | ASSLTQGYTEAF
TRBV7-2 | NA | ASSLSRGGYYEQY
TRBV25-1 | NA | ASSESGLITDTQY
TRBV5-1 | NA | ASSRSIGNTEAF
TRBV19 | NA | ASNFGEPGRRAF
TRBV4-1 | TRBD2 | ASSQELAGGYEQY
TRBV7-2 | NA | ASSEWGKLNTQY
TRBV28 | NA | ASRLRANTGELF
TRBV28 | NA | ANGHPLTDTQY
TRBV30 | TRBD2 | AWGLAGGLPDTQY
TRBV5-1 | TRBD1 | ASSPAGQGNIQY
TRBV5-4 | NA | ASSLLPDTQY
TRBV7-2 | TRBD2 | ASSPRDGLAGGTDTQY
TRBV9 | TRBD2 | ASQREGLVDTQY
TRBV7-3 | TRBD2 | ASSKGLAGVIETQY
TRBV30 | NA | AWSVGGYEQY
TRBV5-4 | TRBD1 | ASSLVGQGGYT
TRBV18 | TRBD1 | ASSPDRGRGETQY
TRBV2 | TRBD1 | ASKGQGILYGSPLH
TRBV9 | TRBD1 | ASSVAPGQASEQF
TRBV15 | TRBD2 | ATSRGTASGNNEQF
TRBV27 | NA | ASSITYPYEQY